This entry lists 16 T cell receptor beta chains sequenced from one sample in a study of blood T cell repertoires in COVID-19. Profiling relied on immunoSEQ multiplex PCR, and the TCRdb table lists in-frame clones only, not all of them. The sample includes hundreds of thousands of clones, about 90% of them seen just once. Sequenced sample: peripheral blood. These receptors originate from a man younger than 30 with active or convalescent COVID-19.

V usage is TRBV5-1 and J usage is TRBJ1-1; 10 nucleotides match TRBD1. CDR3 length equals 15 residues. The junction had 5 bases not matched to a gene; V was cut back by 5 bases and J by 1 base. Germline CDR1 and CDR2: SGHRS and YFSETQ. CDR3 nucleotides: TGCGCCAGCAGGAGGACAGGGGGTTGGAACACTGAAGCTTTCTTT. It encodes CASRRTGGWNTEAFF.

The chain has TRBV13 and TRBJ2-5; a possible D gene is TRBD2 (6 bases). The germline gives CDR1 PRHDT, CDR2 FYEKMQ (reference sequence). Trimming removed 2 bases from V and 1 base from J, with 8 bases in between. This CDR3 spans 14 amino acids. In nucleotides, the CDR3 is TGTGCCAGCAGCTTACCGGGAGTCCAAGAGACCCAGTACTTC. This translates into CASSLPGVQETQYF.

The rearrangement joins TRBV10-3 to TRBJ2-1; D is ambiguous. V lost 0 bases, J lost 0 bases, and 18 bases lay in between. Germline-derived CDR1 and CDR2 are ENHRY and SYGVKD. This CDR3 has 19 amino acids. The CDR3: CAISESRLLGSGSYNEQFF. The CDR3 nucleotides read TGTGCCATCAGTGAGTCCAGACTTTTAGGTTCGGGCTCCTACAATGAGCAGTTCTTC.

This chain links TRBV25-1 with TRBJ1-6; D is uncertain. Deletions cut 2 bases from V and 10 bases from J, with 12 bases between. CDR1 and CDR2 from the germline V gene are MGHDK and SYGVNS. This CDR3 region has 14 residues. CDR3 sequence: CASSESQVWSPLHF. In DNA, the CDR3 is TGTGCCAGCAGTGAAAGCCAGGTCTGGTCACCCCTCCACTTT.

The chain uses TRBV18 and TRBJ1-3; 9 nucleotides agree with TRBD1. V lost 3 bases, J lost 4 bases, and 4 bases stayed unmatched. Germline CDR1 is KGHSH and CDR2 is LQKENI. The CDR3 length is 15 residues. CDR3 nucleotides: TGTGCCAGCTCACCCTATGGGACAGGGGGAAACACCATATATTTT. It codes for CASSPYGTGGNTIYF.

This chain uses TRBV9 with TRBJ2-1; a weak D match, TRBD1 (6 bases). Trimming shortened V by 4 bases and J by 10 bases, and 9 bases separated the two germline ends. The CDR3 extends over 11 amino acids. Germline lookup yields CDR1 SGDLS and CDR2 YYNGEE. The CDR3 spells CASSSGQEQFF. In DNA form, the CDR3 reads TGTGCCAGCAGCTCCGGACAGGAGCAGTTCTTC.

Here the CDR3 reads CASTLLGREAFF. CDR3 sequence (DNA): TGTGCCAGCACCCTCCTCGGGAGGGAGGCTTTCTTT. V gene TRBV28 combines with J gene TRBJ1-1; the D is unclear. The CDR3 is 12 amino acids. The V and J ends lost 7 bases and 11 bases respectively, with 17 bases between them. Per germline, CDR1 MDHEN and CDR2 SYDVKM.

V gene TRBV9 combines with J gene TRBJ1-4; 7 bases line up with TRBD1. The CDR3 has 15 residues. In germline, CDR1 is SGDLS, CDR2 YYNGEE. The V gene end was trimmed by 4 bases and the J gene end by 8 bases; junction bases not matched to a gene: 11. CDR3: CASSPSQGFGEKLFF. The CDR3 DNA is TGTGCCAGCAGCCCCTCACAGGGGTTTGGGGAAAAACTGTTTTTT. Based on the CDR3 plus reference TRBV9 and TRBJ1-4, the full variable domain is DSGVTQTPKHLITATGQRVTLRCSPRSGDLSVYWYQQSLDQGLQFLIQYYNGEERAKGNILERFSAQQFPDLHSELNLSSLELGDSALYFCASSPSQGFGEKLFFGSGTQLSVL.

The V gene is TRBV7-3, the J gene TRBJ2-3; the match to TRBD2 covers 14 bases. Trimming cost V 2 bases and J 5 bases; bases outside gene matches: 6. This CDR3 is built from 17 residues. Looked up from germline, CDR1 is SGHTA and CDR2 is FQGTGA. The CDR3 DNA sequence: TGTGCCAGCAGCTTAGGGACTAGCGGGGGAAGAGGAGATACGCAGTATTTT. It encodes CASSLGTSGGRGDTQYF.

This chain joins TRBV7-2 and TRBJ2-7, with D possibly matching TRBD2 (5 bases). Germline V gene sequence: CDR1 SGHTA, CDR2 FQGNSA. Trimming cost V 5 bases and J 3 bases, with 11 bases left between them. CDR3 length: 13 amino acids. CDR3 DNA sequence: TGTGCCAGCAGCCGGGAATTTGGCTACGAGCAGTACTTC. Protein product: CASSREFGYEQYF.

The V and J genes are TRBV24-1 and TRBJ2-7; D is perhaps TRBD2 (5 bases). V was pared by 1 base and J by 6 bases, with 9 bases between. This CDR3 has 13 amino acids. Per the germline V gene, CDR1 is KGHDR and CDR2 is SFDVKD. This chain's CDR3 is CATSDLLSGEQYF. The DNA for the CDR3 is TGTGCCACCAGTGATTTATTAAGCGGCGAGCAGTACTTC.

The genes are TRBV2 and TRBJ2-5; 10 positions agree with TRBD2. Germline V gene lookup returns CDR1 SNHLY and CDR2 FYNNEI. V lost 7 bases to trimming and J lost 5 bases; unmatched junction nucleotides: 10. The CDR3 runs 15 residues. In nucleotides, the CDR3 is TGTGCCAGCAAGGAGCGGGGGGGCCTCGGGGAGACCCAGTACTTC. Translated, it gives CASKERGGLGETQYF.

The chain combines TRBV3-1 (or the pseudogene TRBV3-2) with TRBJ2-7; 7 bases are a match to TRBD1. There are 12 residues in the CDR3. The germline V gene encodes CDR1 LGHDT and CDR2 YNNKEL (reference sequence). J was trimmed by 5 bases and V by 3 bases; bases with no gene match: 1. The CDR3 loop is CASSHTGDEQYF. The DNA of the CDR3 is TGTGCCAGCAGCCACACAGGGGACGAGCAGTACTTC.

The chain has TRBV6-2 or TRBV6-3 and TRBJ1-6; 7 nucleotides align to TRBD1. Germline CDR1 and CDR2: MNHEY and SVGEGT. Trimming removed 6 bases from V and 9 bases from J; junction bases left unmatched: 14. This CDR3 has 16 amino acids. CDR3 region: CASRPGHGTEFSPLHF. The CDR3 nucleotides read TGTGCCAGCAGACCTGGGCATGGGACAGAATTTTCACCCCTCCACTTT.

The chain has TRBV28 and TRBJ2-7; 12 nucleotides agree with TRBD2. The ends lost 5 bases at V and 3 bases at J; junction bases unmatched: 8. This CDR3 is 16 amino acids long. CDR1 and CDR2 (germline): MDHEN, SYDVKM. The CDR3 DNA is TGTGCCAGCAGTACCAGACTAGCGGGAGTAATCTACGAGCAGTACTTC. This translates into CASSTRLAGVIYEQYF.

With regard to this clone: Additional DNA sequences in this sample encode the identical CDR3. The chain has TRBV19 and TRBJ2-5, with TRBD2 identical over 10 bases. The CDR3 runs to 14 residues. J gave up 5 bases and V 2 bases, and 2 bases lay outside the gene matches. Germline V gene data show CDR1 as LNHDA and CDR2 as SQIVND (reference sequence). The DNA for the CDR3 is TGTGCCAGTAGTATACGACTAGCGGGCGAGACCCAGTACTTC. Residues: CASSIRLAGETQYF.